This T cell receptor beta chain was captured by sequencing in a study of STAT5B mutations in CD4+ large granular lymphocyte leukemia. The data were produced by immunoSEQ multiplex PCR, yet TCRdb's version contains in-frame clones alone and is incomplete. The repertoire holds 25,000 to 35,000 clones, 71% seen once, with approximately 0.43% in the top ten. Healthy controls were blood donor buffy coats. This clone was observed a handful of times. Its antigen is unidentified. CDR1 SNHLY and CDR2 FYNNEI come from the germline V gene. The V and J ends lost 3 bases and 4 bases respectively, with 12 bases between them. The CDR3 has 14 residues. The study, taken as a whole, reports: Patient CD4-sorted repertoires looked more clonal than healthy CD4+ repertoires, even without putative leukemic clones. TRBV06-family usage was enriched in top patient clones (8/27) versus controls (2/35).

The receptor's source is a human donor in good health. The chain is built from TRBV2 and TRBJ1-2; the D gene is possibly TRBD1 (6 bases). Sequencing was done on a sample of CD4+ T cells from blood buffy coats. CDR3 coding DNA: TGTGCCAGCAGTGATAGGACAGCGGCCTATGGCTACACCTTC. Its translation is CASSDRTAAYGYTF.